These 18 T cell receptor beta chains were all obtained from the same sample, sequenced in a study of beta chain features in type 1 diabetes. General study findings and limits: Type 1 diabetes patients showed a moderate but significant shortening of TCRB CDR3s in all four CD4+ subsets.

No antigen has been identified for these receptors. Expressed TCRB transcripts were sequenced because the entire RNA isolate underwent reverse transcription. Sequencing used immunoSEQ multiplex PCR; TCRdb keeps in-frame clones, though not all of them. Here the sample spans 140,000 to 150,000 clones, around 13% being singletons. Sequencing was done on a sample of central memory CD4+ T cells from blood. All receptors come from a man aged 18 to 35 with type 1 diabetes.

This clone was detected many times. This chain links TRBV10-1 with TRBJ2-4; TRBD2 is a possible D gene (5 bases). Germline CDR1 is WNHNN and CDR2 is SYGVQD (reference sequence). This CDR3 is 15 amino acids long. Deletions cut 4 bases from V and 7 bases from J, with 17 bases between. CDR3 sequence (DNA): TGCGCCAGCAGTGTACAACCCGGATGGGAGAACATTCAGTACTTC. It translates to CASSVQPGWENIQYF.

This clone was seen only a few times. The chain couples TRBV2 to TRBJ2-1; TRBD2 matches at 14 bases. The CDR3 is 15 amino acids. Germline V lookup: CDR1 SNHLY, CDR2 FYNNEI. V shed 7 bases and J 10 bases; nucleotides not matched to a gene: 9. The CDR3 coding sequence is TGTGCCAGCACCACCGGGACTAGCGGGGGTAGGGAGCAGTTCTTC. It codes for CASTTGTSGGREQFF.

CDR3 in DNA: TGTGCCAGTAGTAACCGGGGAGGACTCCACGAGCAGTACTTC. It translates to CASSNRGGLHEQYF. The chain carries TRBV19 and TRBJ2-7; possibly TRBD2 for D (6 bases). CDR3 length: 14 residues. V was pared by 4 bases and J by 5 bases, with 15 bases between. Germline V CDR1 and CDR2: LNHDA, SQIVND (reference sequence).

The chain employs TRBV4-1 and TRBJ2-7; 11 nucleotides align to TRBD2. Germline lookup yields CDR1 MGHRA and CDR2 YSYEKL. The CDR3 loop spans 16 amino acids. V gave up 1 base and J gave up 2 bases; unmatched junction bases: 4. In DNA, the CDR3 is TGCGCCAGCAGCCAAGGAGCTAGCGGGGGGCCCTACGAGCAGTACTTC. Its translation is CASSQGASGGPYEQYF.

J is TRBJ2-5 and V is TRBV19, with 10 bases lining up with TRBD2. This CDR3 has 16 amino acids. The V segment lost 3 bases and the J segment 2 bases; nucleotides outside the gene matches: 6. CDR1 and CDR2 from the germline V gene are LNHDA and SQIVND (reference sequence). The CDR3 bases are TGTGCCAGTAGTATGCGGGCTAGCGGGAGACAAGAGACCCAGTACTTC. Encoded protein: CASSMRASGRQETQYF.

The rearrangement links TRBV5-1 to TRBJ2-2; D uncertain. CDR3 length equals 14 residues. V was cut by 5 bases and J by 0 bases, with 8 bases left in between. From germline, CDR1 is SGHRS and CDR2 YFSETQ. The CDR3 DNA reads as TGCGCCAGCAGTCCACAGCCGAACACCGGGGAGCTGTTTTTT. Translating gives CASSPQPNTGELFF.

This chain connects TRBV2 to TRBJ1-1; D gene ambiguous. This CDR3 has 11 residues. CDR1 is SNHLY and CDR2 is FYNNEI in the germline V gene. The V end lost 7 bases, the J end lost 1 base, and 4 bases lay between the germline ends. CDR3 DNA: TGTGCCAGCATAAGGAACACTGAAGCTTTCTTT. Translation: CASIRNTEAFF.

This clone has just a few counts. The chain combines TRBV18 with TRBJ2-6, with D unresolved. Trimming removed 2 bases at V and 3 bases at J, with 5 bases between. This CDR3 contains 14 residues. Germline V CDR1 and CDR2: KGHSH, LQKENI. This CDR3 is CASSPGNGANVLTF. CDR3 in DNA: TGTGCCAGCTCACCAGGGAATGGGGCCAACGTCCTGACTTTC.

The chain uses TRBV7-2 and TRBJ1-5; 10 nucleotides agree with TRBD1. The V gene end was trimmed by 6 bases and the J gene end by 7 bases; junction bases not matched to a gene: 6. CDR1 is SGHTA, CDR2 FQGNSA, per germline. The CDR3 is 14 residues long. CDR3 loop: CASRSGTGVQPQHF. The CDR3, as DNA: TGTGCCAGCAGATCAGGGACAGGGGTACAGCCCCAGCATTTT.

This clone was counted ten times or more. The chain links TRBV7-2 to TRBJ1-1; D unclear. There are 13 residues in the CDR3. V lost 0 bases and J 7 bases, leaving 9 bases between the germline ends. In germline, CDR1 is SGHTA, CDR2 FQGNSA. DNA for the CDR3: TGTGCCAGCAGCTTAGCTGACATCCTTGAAGCTTTCTTT. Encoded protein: CASSLADILEAFF.

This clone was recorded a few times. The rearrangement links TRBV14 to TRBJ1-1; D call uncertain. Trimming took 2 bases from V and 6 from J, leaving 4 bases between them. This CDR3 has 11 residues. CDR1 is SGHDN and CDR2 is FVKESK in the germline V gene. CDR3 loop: CASSQLAEAFF. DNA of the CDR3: TGTGCCAGCAGCCAACTCGCTGAAGCTTTCTTT.

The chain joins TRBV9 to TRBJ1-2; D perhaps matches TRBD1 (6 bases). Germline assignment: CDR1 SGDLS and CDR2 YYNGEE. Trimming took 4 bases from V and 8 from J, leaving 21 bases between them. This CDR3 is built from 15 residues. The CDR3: CASSPHPGAPGGYTF. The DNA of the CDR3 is TGTGCCAGCAGCCCCCATCCAGGGGCGCCGGGGGGCTACACCTTC.

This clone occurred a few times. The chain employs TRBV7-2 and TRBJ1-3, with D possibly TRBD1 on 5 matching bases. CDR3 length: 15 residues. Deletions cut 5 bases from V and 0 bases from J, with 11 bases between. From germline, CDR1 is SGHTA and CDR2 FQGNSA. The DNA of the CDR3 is TGTGCCAGCAGCCGTGGGGCAAGCTCTGGAAACACCATATATTTT. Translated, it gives CASSRGASSGNTIYF.

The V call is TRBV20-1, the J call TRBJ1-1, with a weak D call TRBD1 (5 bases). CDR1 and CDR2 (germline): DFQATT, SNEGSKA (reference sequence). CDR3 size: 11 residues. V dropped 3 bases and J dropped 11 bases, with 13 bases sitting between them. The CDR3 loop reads CSASPSREAFF. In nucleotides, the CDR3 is TGCAGTGCTAGCCCCTCCAGGGAGGCTTTCTTT.

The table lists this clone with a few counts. The CDR3 region has the DNA TGTGCCAGCAGCCAAGATAACAGGGGCTACACCTTC. Translation gives CASSQDNRGYTF. The rearrangement uses TRBV14 and TRBJ1-2, with D perhaps TRBD1 (5 bases). Germline V gene sequence: CDR1 SGHDN, CDR2 FVKESK. The CDR3 contains 12 residues. Trimming took off 0 bases at V and 8 bases at J, with 7 bases between the two ends.

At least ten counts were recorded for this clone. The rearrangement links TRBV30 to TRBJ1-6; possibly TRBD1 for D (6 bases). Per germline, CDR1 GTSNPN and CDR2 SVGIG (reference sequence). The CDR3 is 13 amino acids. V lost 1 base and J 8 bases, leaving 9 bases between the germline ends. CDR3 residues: CAWSASGDSPLHF. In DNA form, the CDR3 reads TGTGCCTGGAGTGCGTCAGGGGATTCACCCCTCCACTTT.

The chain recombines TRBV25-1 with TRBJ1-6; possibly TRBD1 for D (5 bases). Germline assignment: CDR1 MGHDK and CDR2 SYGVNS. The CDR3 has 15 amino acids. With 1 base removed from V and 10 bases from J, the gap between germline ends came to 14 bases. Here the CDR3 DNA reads TGTGCCAGCAGTGAATCTGCGACCTGGGGGTCACCCCTCCACTTT. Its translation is CASSESATWGSPLHF.

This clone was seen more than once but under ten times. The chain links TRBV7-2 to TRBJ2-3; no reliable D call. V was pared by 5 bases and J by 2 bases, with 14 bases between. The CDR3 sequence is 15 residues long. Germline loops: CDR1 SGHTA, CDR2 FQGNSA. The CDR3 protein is CASSPSLPITDTQYF. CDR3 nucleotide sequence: TGTGCCAGCAGCCCCTCGTTACCCATCACAGATACGCAGTATTTT.